Listed below are T cell receptor beta chains from one sample, sequenced in a study of OX40 agonist ivuxolimab in advanced cancers. Measured with immunoSEQ multiplex PCR; TCRdb has only the in-frame clones, and not every one. The sample gives 3,000 to 4,000 clones, around 76% of which show up once; over 30% is in the top ten. Source: CD4+ or CD8+ T cells sorted from blood, taken in a trial of the OX40 agonist ivuxolimab. The receptors originated from an adult with an advanced solid tumor such as melanoma, head and neck, liver or kidney cancer. Both conserved end residues are part of each CDR3. The order of the fields is clone size, CDR3 length, D gene, J gene, V gene, CDR3 DNA, CDR3 protein. D genes are given only for firm matches. The listing skips clone size in some rows; elsewhere it reads once, few, many or a size class.

size: -
length: 16
D: TRBD2
J: TRBJ2-1
V: TRBV7-8
DNA: TGTGCCAGCAGCTTTCTTGGGACTAGCCTCGGAGATGAGCAGTTCTTC
CDR3: CASSFLGTSLGDEQFF

size: -
length: 17
D: TRBD2
J: TRBJ2-1
V: TRBV9
DNA: TGTGCCAGCAGCCTTGAGGGAGCGGGAGGGCCGAGCAGTGAGCAGTTCTTC
CDR3: CASSLEGAGGPSSEQFF

size: -
length: 19
D: TRBD1
J: TRBJ1-1
V: TRBV15
DNA: TGTGCCACCAGCAAGGGACAGGGTGAACACGACAGGGTGAACACTGAAGCTTTCTTT
CDR3: CATSKGQGEHDRVNTEAFF

size: -
length: 12
D: -
J: TRBJ1-1
V: TRBV29-1
DNA: TGCAGCGTTGGCCCTGCGGACACTGAAGCTTTCTTT
CDR3: CSVGPADTEAFF

size: -
length: 12
D: -
J: TRBJ2-1
V: TRBV27
DNA: TGTGCCAGCAGTTTAGCCAGATATGAGCAGTTCTTC
CDR3: CASSLARYEQFF

size: -
length: 16
D: -
J: TRBJ2-7
V: TRBV27
DNA: TGTGCCAGCAGTTTAACAGGCGGGGCGCTTCCTTACGAGCAGTACTTC
CDR3: CASSLTGGALPYEQYF

size: -
length: 14
D: TRBD1
J: TRBJ2-7
V: TRBV5-1
DNA: TGCGCCAGCAGCTTCGGACAGGGGCTTTACGAGCAGTACTTC
CDR3: CASSFGQGLYEQYF

size: -
length: 18
D: TRBD1
J: TRBJ2-7
V: TRBV2
DNA: TGTGCCAGCAGTGAACCGAGTTCAGATGACAGGGTGGCCTACGAGCAGTACTTC
CDR3: CASSEPSSDDRVAYEQYF

size: once
length: 15
D: -
J: TRBJ2-1
V: TRBV28
DNA: TGTGCCAGCAGTTTCACGGGACATAGGAACAATGAGCAGTTCTTC
CDR3: CASSFTGHRNNEQFF

size: -
length: 14
D: TRBD1
J: TRBJ2-7
V: TRBV10-2
DNA: TGCGCCAGCAGGGACTCGGGACAGGGCTACGAGCAGTACTTC
CDR3: CASRDSGQGYEQYF

size: -
length: 13
D: -
J: TRBJ2-3
V: TRBV7-9
DNA: TGTGCCAGCAGCTTAGGGAGTATAGATACGCAGTATTTT
CDR3: CASSLGSIDTQYF

size: -
length: 16
D: -
J: TRBJ1-1
V: TRBV5-1
DNA: TGCGCCAGCAGCTTGATCGGGGGCAGAGGAAACACTGAAGCTTTCTTT
CDR3: CASSLIGGRGNTEAFF

size: -
length: 16
D: -
J: TRBJ2-2
V: TRBV28
DNA: TGTGCCAGCAGTTTGGAACCGGGACCGGGCACCGGGGAGCTGTTTTTT
CDR3: CASSLEPGPGTGELFF

size: once
length: 18
D: -
J: TRBJ2-6
V: TRBV11-2
DNA: TGTGCCAGCAGCTTAGCTTTCAAGCAACAAAGTCGGGCCAACGTCCTGACTTTC
CDR3: CASSLAFKQQSRANVLTF

size: -
length: 16
D: -
J: TRBJ1-6
V: TRBV15
DNA: TGTGCCACCAGCAGAGATAGGGAAGGAGGTTCTTATCCCCTCCACTTT
CDR3: CATSRDREGGSYPLHF

size: -
length: 14
D: TRBD2
J: TRBJ2-7
V: TRBV7-2
DNA: TGTGCCAGCAAGACTAGCGGGACATCCTACGAGCAGTACTTC
CDR3: CASKTSGTSYEQYF

size: -
length: 15
D: -
J: TRBJ2-7
V: TRBV9
DNA: TGTGCCAGCAGCGTAGAAAGCGGGCCCATGTACGAGCAGTACTTC
CDR3: CASSVESGPMYEQYF

size: -
length: 16
D: TRBD1
J: TRBJ2-3
V: TRBV27
DNA: TGTGCCAGCAGTTCCGCGACAGGGTGGGATACAGATACGCAGTATTTT
CDR3: CASSSATGWDTDTQYF

size: few
length: 15
D: -
J: TRBJ2-5
V: TRBV27
DNA: TGTGCCAGCAGTTTATCGCCGGACTACCAAGAGACCCAGTACTTC
CDR3: CASSLSPDYQETQYF

size: -
length: 17
D: TRBD1
J: TRBJ2-5
V: TRBV4-3
DNA: TGCGCCAGCAGCCAAGATGCGCAGGGGGCATTACAAGAGACCCAGTACTTC
CDR3: CASSQDAQGALQETQYF

size: -
length: 16
D: -
J: TRBJ1-2
V: TRBV5-6
DNA: TGTGCCAGCAGCCACGGCTCGGGCAGGGCTTTCTATGGCTACACCTTC
CDR3: CASSHGSGRAFYGYTF

size: once
length: 18
D: -
J: TRBJ1-3
V: TRBV7-9
DNA: TGTGCCAGCAGCTTAGGAGGGGCCACCTCCTCCTCTGGAAACACCATATATTTT
CDR3: CASSLGGATSSSGNTIYF

size: -
length: 16
D: -
J: TRBJ2-1
V: TRBV7-2
DNA: TGTGCCAGCAGCTTAGTTGGTCAGGGCTCCTACAATGAGCAGTTCTTC
CDR3: CASSLVGQGSYNEQFF

size: few
length: 17
D: TRBD1
J: TRBJ1-6
V: TRBV5-4
DNA: TGTGCCAGCAGCTGGAGGGACAGCCCTCTCTATAATTCACCCCTCCACTTT
CDR3: CASSWRDSPLYNSPLHF

size: -
length: 11
D: -
J: TRBJ1-1
V: TRBV20-1
DNA: TGCAGTATAACTACTGATCCTGAAGCTTTCTTT
CDR3: CSITTDPEAFF

size: few
length: 14
D: -
J: TRBJ1-1
V: TRBV11-2
DNA: TGTGCCAGCAGCTTCGGGGGATCGAACACTGAAGCTTTCTTT
CDR3: CASSFGGSNTEAFF

size: -
length: 12
D: -
J: TRBJ1-1
V: TRBV19
DNA: TGTGCCAGTACGGGCTTCTCGATACAAGCTTTCTTT
CDR3: CASTGFSIQAFF

size: -
length: 15
D: -
J: TRBJ2-3
V: TRBV19
DNA: TGTGCCAGTAGTATAGATCACGGTAGCGCAGATACGCAGTATTTT
CDR3: CASSIDHGSADTQYF

size: -
length: 14
D: -
J: TRBJ2-7
V: TRBV27
DNA: TGTGCCAGCAGGCCAGCACGGAGGTTCTACGAGCAGTACTTC
CDR3: CASRPARRFYEQYF

size: -
length: 15
D: -
J: TRBJ1-1
V: TRBV5-4
DNA: TGTGCCAGCAGCTTGGATGCGGCAGGGAACACTGAAGCTTTCTTT
CDR3: CASSLDAAGNTEAFF

size: -
length: 13
D: -
J: TRBJ1-2
V: TRBV9
DNA: TGTGCCAGCAGCGTAGACGACGGCTATGGCTACACCTTC
CDR3: CASSVDDGYGYTF

size: -
length: 14
D: -
J: TRBJ2-1
V: TRBV7-2
DNA: TGTGCCAGCAGCTTAGGAACAGGAGGTAATGAGCAGTTCTTC
CDR3: CASSLGTGGNEQFF

size: -
length: 14
D: TRBD1
J: TRBJ1-2
V: TRBV6-5
DNA: TGTGCCAGCAGCCCTACAGGGGGCTGGAGTGGCTACACCTTC
CDR3: CASSPTGGWSGYTF

size: -
length: 15
D: -
J: TRBJ2-2
V: TRBV19
DNA: TGTGCCAGTAGTATAACAACTGGCTTCACCGGGGAGCTGTTTTTT
CDR3: CASSITTGFTGELFF

size: once
length: 13
D: -
J: TRBJ2-7
V: TRBV29-1
DNA: TGCAGCGTTGAAGGAGGGGGGACGTACGAGCAGTACTTC
CDR3: CSVEGGGTYEQYF

size: -
length: 14
D: TRBD1
J: TRBJ2-7
V: TRBV2
DNA: TGTGCCAGCAGTGGGCAGGGGGTCTCCTACGAGCAGTACTTC
CDR3: CASSGQGVSYEQYF